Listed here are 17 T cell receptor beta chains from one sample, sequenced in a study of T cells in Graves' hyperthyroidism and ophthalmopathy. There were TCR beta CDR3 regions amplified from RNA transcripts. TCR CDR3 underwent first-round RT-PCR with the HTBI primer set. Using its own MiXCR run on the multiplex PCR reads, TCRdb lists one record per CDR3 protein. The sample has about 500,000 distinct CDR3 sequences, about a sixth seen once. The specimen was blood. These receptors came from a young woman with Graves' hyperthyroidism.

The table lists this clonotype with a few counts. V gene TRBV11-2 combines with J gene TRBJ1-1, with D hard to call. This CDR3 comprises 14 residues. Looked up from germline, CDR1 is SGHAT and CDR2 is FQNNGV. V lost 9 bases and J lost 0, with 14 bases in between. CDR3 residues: CASLPATLNTEAFF. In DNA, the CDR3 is TGTGCCAGTTTACCTGCGACATTGAACACTGAAGCTTTCTTT.

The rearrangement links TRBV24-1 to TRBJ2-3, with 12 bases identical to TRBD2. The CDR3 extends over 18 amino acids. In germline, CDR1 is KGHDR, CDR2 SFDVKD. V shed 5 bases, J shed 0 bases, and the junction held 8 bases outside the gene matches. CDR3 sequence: CATSGASGRVSSTDTQYF. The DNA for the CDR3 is TGTGCCACCAGTGGTGCTAGCGGGAGGGTTTCTAGCACAGATACGCAGTATTTT.

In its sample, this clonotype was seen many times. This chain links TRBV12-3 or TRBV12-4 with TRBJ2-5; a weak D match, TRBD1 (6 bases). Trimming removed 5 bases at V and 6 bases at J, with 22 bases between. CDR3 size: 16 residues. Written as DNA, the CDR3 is TGTGCCAGCAGTCCCCAACCAGGGACACACAAAAAGACCCAGTACTTC. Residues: CASSPQPGTHKKTQYF.

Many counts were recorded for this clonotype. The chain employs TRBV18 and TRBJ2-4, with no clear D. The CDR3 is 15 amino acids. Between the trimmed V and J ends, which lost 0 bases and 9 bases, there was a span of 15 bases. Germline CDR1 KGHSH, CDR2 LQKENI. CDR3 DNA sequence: TGTGCCAGCTCACCACCGATCGATCACGGTCGCATTCAGTACTTC. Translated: CASSPPIDHGRIQYF.

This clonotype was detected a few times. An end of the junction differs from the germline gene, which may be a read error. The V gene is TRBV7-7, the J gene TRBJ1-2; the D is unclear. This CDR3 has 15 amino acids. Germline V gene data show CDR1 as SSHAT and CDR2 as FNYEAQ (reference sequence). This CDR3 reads CASTSNSFFNYGYTF. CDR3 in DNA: TGTGCTAGCACCTCAAACAGCTTTTTTAACTATGGCTACACCTTC.

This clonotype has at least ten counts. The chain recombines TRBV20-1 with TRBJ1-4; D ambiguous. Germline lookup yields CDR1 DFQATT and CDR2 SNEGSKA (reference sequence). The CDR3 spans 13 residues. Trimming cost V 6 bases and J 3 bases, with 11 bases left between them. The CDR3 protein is CSARREANEKLFF. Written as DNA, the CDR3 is TGCAGTGCCCGTAGGGAGGCTAATGAAAAACTGTTTTTT.

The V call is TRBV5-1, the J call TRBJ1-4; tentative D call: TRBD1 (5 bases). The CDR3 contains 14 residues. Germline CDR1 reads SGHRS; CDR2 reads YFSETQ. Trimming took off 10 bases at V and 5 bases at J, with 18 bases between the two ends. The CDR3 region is CAYTRGRENEKLFF. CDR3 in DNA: TGCGCCTACACCCGGGGACGGGAAAATGAAAAACTGTTTTTT.

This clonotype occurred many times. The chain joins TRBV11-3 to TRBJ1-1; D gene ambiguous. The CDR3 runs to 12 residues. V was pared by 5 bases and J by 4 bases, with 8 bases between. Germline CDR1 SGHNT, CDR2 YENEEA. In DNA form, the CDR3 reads TGTGCCAGCAGCCTCCTGGGCACTGAAGCTTTCTTT. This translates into CASSLLGTEAFF.

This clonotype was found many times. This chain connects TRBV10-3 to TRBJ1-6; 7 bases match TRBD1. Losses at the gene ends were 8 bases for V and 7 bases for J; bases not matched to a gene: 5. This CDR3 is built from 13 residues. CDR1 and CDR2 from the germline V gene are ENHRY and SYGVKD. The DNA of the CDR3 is TGTGCCATCGGGGACAGAGCGAATTCACCCCTCCACTTT. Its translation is CAIGDRANSPLHF.

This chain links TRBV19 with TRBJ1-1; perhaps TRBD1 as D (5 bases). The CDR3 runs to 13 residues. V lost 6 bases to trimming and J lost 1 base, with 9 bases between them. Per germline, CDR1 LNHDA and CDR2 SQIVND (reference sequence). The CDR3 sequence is CASRGPGNTEAFF. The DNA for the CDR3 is TGTGCCAGTAGGGGGCCGGGGAACACTGAAGCTTTCTTT.

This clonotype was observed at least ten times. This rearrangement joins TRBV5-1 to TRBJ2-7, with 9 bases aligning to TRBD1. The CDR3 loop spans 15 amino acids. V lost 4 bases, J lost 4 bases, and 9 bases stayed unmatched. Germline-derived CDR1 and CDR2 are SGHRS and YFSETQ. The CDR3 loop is CASSTRPGQGYEQYF. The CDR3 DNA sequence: TGCGCCAGCAGCACTAGACCGGGACAGGGTTACGAGCAGTACTTC.

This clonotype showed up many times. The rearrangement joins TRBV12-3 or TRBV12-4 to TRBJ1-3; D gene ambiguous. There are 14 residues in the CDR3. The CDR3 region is CATRFGDQGNTIYF. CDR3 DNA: TGTGCGACCAGGTTCGGGGATCAAGGAAACACCATATATTTT.

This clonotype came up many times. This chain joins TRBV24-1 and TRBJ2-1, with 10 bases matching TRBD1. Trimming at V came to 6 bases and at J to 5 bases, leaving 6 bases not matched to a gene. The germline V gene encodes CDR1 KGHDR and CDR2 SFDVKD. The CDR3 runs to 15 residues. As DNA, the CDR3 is TGTGCCACCAGTTTCGGGACAGGGGTGAACAATGAGCAGTTCTTC. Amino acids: CATSFGTGVNNEQFF.

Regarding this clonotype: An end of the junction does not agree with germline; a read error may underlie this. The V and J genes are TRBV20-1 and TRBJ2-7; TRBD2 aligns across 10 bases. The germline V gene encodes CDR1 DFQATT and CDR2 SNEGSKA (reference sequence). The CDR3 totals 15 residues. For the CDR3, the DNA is TGCGGTGCTAGAGCCGGGACTAGCGCGGCCTACGAGCAGTACTTC. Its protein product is CGARAGTSAAYEQYF.

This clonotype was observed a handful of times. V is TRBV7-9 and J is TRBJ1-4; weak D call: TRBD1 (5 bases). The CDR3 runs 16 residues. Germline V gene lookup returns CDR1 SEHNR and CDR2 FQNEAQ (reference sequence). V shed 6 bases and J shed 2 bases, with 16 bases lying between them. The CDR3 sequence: CASSQPPGVTNEKLFF. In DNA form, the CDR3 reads TGTGCCAGCAGTCAACCCCCGGGGGTGACTAATGAAAAACTGTTTTTT.

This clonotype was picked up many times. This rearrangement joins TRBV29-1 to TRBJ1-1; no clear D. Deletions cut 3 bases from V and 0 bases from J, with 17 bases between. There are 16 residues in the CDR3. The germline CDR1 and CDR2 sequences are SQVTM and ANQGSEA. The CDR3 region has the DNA TGCAGCGTTGAGCGCCGGGCGGGGTTCATGAACACTGAAGCTTTCTTT. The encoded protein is CSVERRAGFMNTEAFF. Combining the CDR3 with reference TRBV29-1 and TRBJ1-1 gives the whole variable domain SAVISQKPSRDICQRGTSLTIQCQVDSQVTMMFWYRQQPGQSLTLIATANQGSEATYESGFVIDKFPISRPNLTFSTLTVSNMSPEDSSIYLCSVERRAGFMNTEAFFGQGTRLTVV.

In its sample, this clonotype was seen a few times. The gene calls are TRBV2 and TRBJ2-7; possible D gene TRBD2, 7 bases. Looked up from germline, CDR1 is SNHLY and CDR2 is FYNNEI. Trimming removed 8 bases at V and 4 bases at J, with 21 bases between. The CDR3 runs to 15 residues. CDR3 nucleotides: TGTGCCAGCGACCGCGAGGGGGGGCAGGGATACGAGCAGTACTTC. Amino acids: CASDREGGQGYEQYF.